These 23 T cell receptor beta chains share one sample of origin, sequenced in a study of regulatory T cells in long-lasting Graves disease (dated by TCRdb to about 2021). The intended sense of this specimen's time point label: newly diagnosed GD, antithyroid drugs for less than 3 months. For both TCR sequencing and RNA sequencing, RNA was extracted from PBMCs in TRIzol. Libraries were prepared through multiplex PCR. The sequencing machine was an Illumina HiSeq 4000. iRepertoire HTBI primers and Arm-PCR amplification of CDR3 regions were used to construct TCR beta libraries. Using fastp trimming at Q25 and MiXCR clonotype assembly, TCRdb reanalyzed the public sequencing data and kept in-frame beta chains. Rows are combined by CDR3 protein, so each entry shows the most common genes and DNA. This sample is represented by roughly 530,000 distinct CDR3 sequences; 15% to 20% of them were singletons. Approximately 25% of the sample lies in the top ten.

These same records also appear under a second study, on T cells in Graves' hyperthyroidism and ophthalmopathy.

The material was peripheral blood mononuclear cells (PBMCs), obtained at new diagnosis, from a patient treated with antithyroid drugs. Every receptor here comes from a woman aged 35-65 years with Graves disease. Donor details come from another sample of the same person, matched by shared clones.

The sample holds many counts of this clonotype. This chain connects TRBV19 to TRBJ1-1; D gene ambiguous. The length of the CDR3 is 14 residues. CDR1 and CDR2 (germline): LNHDA, SQIVND (reference sequence). V lost 2 bases, J lost 2 bases, and 9 bases lay in between. This CDR3 reads CASSIRVKNTEAFF. CDR3 bases: TGTGCCAGTAGTATAAGGGTAAAAAACACTGAAGCTTTCTTT.

This clonotype came up a few times. V and J are TRBV6-2 or TRBV6-3 and TRBJ1-4; the D gene is possibly TRBD1 (5 bases). Trimming removed 8 bases at V and 9 bases at J, with 13 bases between. CDR1 is MNHEY, CDR2 SVGEGT, per germline. The CDR3 length is 12 residues. For the CDR3, the DNA is TGTGCCAGCCAGCGGGACGCCCAAAAACTGTTTTTT. Amino acid sequence: CASQRDAQKLFF.

This clonotype showed up many times. The CDR3 sequence is CSARADRGQGNEYQETQYF. The CDR3 bases are TGCAGTGCTAGAGCTGACCGGGGACAGGGAAACGAGTACCAAGAGACCCAGTACTTC. The V and J genes are TRBV20-1 and TRBJ2-5, with TRBD1 identical over 9 bases. Germline V gene sequence: CDR1 DFQATT, CDR2 SNEGSKA (reference sequence). V gave up 1 base and J gave up 0 bases; unmatched junction bases: 15. The CDR3 contains 19 residues.

This clonotype was counted between two and nine times. The chain combines TRBV12-3 or TRBV12-4 with TRBJ2-1; D is undetermined. This CDR3 is 12 amino acids long. Trimming shortened V by 3 bases and J by 7 bases, and 7 bases separated the two germline ends. This chain's CDR3 is CASSFRVNEQFF. The CDR3 nucleotides are TGTGCCAGCAGTTTTAGGGTTAATGAGCAGTTCTTC.

The sample holds a few counts of this clonotype. This chain uses TRBV5-1 with TRBJ1-2; D perhaps matches TRBD1 (5 bases). The CDR3 length is 14 residues. V was clipped by 0 bases and J by 5 bases, with 11 bases between them. Per the germline V gene, CDR1 is SGHRS and CDR2 is YFSETQ. In DNA form, the CDR3 reads TGCGCCAGCAGCTTGGTGCAGGGACCATATGGCTACACCTTC. Translated, it gives CASSLVQGPYGYTF.

A few counts support this clonotype. V and J are TRBV12-3 or TRBV12-4 and TRBJ1-3, with D uncertain. Trimming cost V 7 bases and J 7 bases, with 14 bases left between them. The CDR3 totals 13 residues. The CDR3, as DNA: TGTGCCAGCACCAAAGACCTAGGGAACACCATATATTTT. This translates into CASTKDLGNTIYF.

This clonotype has at least ten counts. This chain connects TRBV12-3 or TRBV12-4 to TRBJ1-1, with a possible D match to TRBD1 (5 bases). The V end lost 6 bases, the J end lost 0 bases, and 14 bases lay between the germline ends. CDR3 size: 15 residues. The CDR3 nucleotides read TGTGCCAGCAGAAGACAGAGGCTCTTGAACACTGAAGCTTTCTTT. Translated: CASRRQRLLNTEAFF.

This rearrangement joins TRBV5-6 to TRBJ1-2; no definite D call. The CDR3 sequence is 12 residues long. V lost 3 bases, J lost 8 bases, and 11 bases lay in between. Looked up from germline, CDR1 is SGHDT and CDR2 is YYEEEE. This CDR3 reads CASSSRQVGYTF. CDR3 DNA: TGTGCCAGCAGCTCGCGGCAGGTGGGCTACACCTTC.

At least ten counts were recorded for this clonotype. The chain couples TRBV2 to TRBJ1-1, with D possibly TRBD1 on 5 matching bases. The CDR3 loop spans 14 amino acids. V was clipped by 5 bases and J by 3 bases, with 13 bases between them. The germline gives CDR1 SNHLY, CDR2 FYNNEI. The CDR3 here is CASSPQGTDTEAFF. CDR3 sequence (DNA): TGTGCCAGCAGTCCCCAGGGAACGGACACTGAAGCTTTCTTT.

This clonotype has just one count. With a much larger clone just one base away, this may be a read error. V is TRBV28 and J is TRBJ1-2; possible D gene TRBD1, 6 bases. The germline gives CDR1 MDHEN, CDR2 SYDVKM. CDR3 size: 14 residues. V lost 5 bases and J lost 5, with 15 bases in between. The CDR3 loop reads CASSVQGVDYGYTF. In nucleotides, the CDR3 is TGTGCCAGCAGTGTACAGGGTGTCGATTATGGCTACACCTTC.

The chain is built from TRBV19 and TRBJ1-1; 7 bases match TRBD1. The J segment lost 4 bases and the V segment lost 4 bases, leaving 12 bases of the junction unmatched. The CDR3 covers 16 residues. The germline V gene has CDR1 LNHDA and CDR2 SQIVND (reference sequence). The CDR3 nucleotides are TGTGCCAGTAGTACGTTACAGGGGTCGGGCGGCACTGAAGCTTTCTTT. This gives the protein CASSTLQGSGGTEAFF.

A few counts support this clonotype. The gene calls are TRBV12-3 or TRBV12-4 and TRBJ2-3, with TRBD2 as a possible D gene (7 bases). The CDR3 sequence is 16 residues long. With 5 bases removed from V and 5 bases from J, the gap between germline ends came to 20 bases. The CDR3: CASSLLMGGHGDTQYF. The CDR3 region has the DNA TGTGCCAGCAGTCTCCTAATGGGGGGGCATGGAGATACGCAGTATTTT.

This clonotype was counted many times. The rearrangement links TRBV20-1 to TRBJ2-3, with D perhaps TRBD2 (6 bases). The germline V gene encodes CDR1 DFQATT and CDR2 SNEGSKA (reference sequence). This CDR3 has 15 amino acids. V gave up 3 bases and J gave up 6 bases, with 19 bases separating them. CDR3 bases: TGCAGTGCTAGCCCCGAGTGGTGGGGGAGGGATACGCAGTATTTT. Protein sequence: CSASPEWWGRDTQYF.

This clonotype came up a few times. The V and J genes are TRBV6-2 or TRBV6-3 and TRBJ2-2; 8 bases align to TRBD1. This CDR3 contains 14 residues. Trimming took 6 bases from V and 5 from J; bases not matched to a gene: 5. Germline CDR1 reads MNHEY; CDR2 reads SVGEGT. The CDR3 region is CASRTHRGTGELFF. In nucleotides, the CDR3 is TGTGCCAGCAGAACTCACAGGGGGACCGGGGAGCTGTTTTTT.

The V gene is TRBV10-3, the J gene TRBJ2-1; tentatively, D is TRBD2 (6 bases). The J call may be faulty, since TRBJ2-5 better matches the DNA end. The germline V gene has CDR1 ENHRY and CDR2 SYGVKD. This CDR3 contains 11 residues. CDR3 bases: TGTGCCATCACGGCCGGGGAGGCCCAGTACTTC. Encoded protein: CAITAGEAQYF.

This clonotype was seen repeatedly, ten times or more. V usage is TRBV7-2 and J usage is TRBJ2-1; 8 nucleotides align to TRBD2. The CDR3 runs to 15 residues. J lost 9 bases, V lost 1 base, and 8 bases had no gene match. The germline gives CDR1 SGHTA, CDR2 FQGNSA. DNA of the CDR3: TGTGCCAGCAGCTTAGTGGGACTAGAAGTCGCTGAGCAGTTCTTC. Residues: CASSLVGLEVAEQFF.

This clonotype was recorded a few times. The chain has TRBV20-1 and TRBJ1-2; D gene unclear. The CDR3 loop spans 12 amino acids. Trimming left V 5 bases short and J 4 bases short, with 11 bases between. Germline loops: CDR1 DFQATT, CDR2 SNEGSKA (reference sequence). Written as DNA, the CDR3 is TGCAGTGCTTCTACAGAGACCTATGGCTACACCTTC. This gives the protein CSASTETYGYTF.

This chain connects TRBV5-1 to TRBJ2-6; TRBD1 is a possible D gene (6 bases). The CDR3 consists of 17 residues. CDR1 and CDR2 from the germline V gene are SGHRS and YFSETQ. The V end lost 4 bases, the J end lost 2 bases, and 16 bases lay between the germline ends. The DNA of the CDR3 is TGCGCCAGCAGCCCGGGGCAGGGGAGTACTGGGGCCAACGTCCTGACTTTC. Translated: CASSPGQGSTGANVLTF.

V gene TRBV24-1 combines with J gene TRBJ2-1, with D perhaps matching TRBD2 (5 bases). The CDR3 has 17 residues. Trimming took 0 bases from V and 0 from J, leaving 11 bases between them. CDR1 and CDR2 (germline): KGHDR, SFDVKD. Here the CDR3 reads CATSDLDYGSSYNEQFF. CDR3 DNA sequence: TGTGCCACCAGTGATTTGGACTATGGGAGCTCCTACAATGAGCAGTTCTTC.

The chain uses TRBV3-1 and TRBJ1-2; perhaps TRBD1 as D (5 bases). This CDR3 region has 16 residues. V dropped 3 bases and J dropped 4 bases, with 18 bases sitting between them. Germline V CDR1 and CDR2: LGHDT, YNNKEL (reference sequence). The CDR3 nucleotides read TGTGCCAGCAGCCATGACGGGACGGACCTTGTCTATGGCTACACCTTC. It translates to CASSHDGTDLVYGYTF.

The table lists this clonotype with a few counts. The rearrangement links TRBV2 to TRBJ1-2; D gene ambiguous. The CDR3 runs to 13 residues. CDR1 and CDR2 from the germline V gene are SNHLY and FYNNEI. The ends were cut back, 11 bases at V and 4 bases at J, with 17 bases in the middle. CDR3 sequence (DNA): TGTGCCGGAAAAGGAGGACCTACCTATGGCTACACCTTC. It yields the protein CAGKGGPTYGYTF.

Comment on this clonotype: A much bigger clone sits one base away, suggesting this may be a read error. The rearrangement links TRBV10-1 to TRBJ1-3; possible D gene TRBD1, 6 bases. The CDR3 sequence is 14 residues long. Germline V gene data show CDR1 as WNHNN and CDR2 as SYGVQD (reference sequence). The CDR3 DNA reads as TGCGCCAGCCGCCGGGACAACTCTGGAGACACCATATATTTT. It specifies CASRRDNSGDTIYF.

There are a few counts of this clonotype. V is TRBV11-3 and J is TRBJ1-6, with no clear D. This CDR3 comprises 13 residues. The germline V and J ends were trimmed by 1 base and 8 bases, with 6 bases remaining between them. Germline assignment: CDR1 SGHNT and CDR2 YENEEA. CDR3 region: CASSLVTDSPLHF. CDR3 bases: TGTGCCAGCAGCTTAGTTACGGATTCACCCCTCCACTTT.